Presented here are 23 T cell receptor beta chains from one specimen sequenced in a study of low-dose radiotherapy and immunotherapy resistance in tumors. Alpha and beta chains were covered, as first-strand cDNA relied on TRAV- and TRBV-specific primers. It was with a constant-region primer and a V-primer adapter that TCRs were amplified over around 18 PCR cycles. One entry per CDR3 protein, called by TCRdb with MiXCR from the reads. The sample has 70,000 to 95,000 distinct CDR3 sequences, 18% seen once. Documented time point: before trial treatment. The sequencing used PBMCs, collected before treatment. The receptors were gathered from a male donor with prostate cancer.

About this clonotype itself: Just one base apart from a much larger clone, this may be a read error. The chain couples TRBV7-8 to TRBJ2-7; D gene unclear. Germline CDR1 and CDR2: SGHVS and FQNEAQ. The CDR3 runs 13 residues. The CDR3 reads CVSSFSESYEQYF. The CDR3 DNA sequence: TGTGTCAGCAGCTTCTCCGAGTCCTACGAGCAGTACTTC. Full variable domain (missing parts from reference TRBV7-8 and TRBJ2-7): GAGVSQSPRYKVAKRGQDVALRCDPISGHVSLFWYQQALGQGPEFLTYFQNEAQLDKSGLPSDRFFAERPEGSVSTLKIQRTQQEDSAVYLCVSSFSESYEQYFGPGTRLTVT.

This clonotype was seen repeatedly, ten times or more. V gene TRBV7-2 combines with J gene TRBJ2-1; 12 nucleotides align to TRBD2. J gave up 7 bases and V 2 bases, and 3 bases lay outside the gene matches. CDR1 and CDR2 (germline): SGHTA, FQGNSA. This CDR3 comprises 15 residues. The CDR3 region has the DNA TGTGCCAGCAGCTTACCTCTAGCGGGGGGGAATGAGCAGTTCTTC. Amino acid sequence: CASSLPLAGGNEQFF.

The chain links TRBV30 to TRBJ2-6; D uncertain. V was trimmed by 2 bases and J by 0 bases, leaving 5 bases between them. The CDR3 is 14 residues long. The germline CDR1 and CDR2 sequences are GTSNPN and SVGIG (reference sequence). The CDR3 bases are TGTGCCTGGAGTTGGAGCTCTGGGGCCAACGTCCTGACTTTC. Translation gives CAWSWSSGANVLTF.

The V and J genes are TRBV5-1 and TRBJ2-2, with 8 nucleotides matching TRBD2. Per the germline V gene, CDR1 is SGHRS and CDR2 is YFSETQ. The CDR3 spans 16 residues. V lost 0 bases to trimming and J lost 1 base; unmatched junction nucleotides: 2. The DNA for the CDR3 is TGCGCCAGCAGCTTGGCGGGGGGGCTGAACACCGGGGAGCTGTTTTTT. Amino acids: CASSLAGGLNTGELFF. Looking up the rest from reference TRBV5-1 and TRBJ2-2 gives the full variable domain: KAGVTQTPRYLIKTRGQQVTLSCSPISGHRSVSWYQQTPGQGLQFLFEYFSETQRNKGNFPGRFSGRQFSNSRSEMNVSTLELGDSALYLCASSLAGGLNTGELFFGEGSRLTVL.

CDR3 DNA: TGTGCCAGCAGCCCCCAGGGAAGTGGAGAGACCCAGTACTTC. Encoded protein: CASSPQGSGETQYF. V is TRBV5-4 and J is TRBJ2-5, with a possible D match to TRBD1 (5 bases). Trimming cost V 4 bases and J 4 bases, with 14 bases left between them. The germline V gene encodes CDR1 SGHNT and CDR2 YYREEE (reference sequence). The CDR3 is 14 residues long.

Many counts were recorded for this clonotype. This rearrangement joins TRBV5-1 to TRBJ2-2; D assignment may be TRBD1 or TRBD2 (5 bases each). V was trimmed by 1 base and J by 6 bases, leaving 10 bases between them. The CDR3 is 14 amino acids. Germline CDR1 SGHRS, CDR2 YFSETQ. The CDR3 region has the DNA TGCGCCAGCAGCTTGTTTGGGGGTCCCGGGGAGCTGTTTTTT. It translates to CASSLFGGPGELFF.

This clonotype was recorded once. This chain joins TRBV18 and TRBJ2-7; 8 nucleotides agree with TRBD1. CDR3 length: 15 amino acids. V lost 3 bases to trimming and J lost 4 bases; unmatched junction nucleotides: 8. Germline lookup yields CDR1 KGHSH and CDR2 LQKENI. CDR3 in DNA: TGTGCCAGCTCACCCGAATCCAGGGGGCTGTACGAGCAGTACTTC. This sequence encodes CASSPESRGLYEQYF.

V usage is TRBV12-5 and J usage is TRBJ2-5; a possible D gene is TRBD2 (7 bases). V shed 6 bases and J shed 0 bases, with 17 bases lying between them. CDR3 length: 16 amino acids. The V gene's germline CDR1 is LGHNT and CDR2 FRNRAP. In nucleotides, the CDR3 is TGTGCTAGTGGCCTTGGGGGGGGCGTCTACCAAGAGACCCAGTACTTC. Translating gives CASGLGGGVYQETQYF.

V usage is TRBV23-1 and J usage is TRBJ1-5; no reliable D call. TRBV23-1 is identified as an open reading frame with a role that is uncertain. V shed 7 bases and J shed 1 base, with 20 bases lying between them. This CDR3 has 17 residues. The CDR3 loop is CASNFPGPRRSNQPQHF. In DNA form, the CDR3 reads TGCGCCAGCAATTTTCCGGGCCCCCGCAGGAGCAATCAGCCCCAGCATTTT.

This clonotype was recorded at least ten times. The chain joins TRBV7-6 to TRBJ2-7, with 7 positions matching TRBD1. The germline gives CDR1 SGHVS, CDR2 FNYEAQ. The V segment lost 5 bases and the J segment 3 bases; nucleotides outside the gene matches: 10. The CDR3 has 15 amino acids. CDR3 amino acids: CASSPRGQVGYEQYF. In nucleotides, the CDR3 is TGTGCCAGCAGCCCCCGAGGACAGGTGGGCTACGAGCAGTACTTC.

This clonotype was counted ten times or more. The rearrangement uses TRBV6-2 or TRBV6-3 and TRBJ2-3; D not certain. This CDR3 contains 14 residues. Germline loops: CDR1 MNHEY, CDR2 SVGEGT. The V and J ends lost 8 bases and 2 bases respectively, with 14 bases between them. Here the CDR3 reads CASAFGFNTDTQYF. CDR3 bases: TGTGCCAGCGCGTTTGGGTTTAACACAGATACGCAGTATTTT.

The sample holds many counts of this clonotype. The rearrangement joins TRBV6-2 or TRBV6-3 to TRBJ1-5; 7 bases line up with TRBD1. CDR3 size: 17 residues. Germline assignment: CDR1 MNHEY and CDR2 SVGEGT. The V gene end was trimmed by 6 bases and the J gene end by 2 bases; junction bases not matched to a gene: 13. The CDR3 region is CASSPSQRGLGNQPQHF. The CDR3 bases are TGTGCCAGCAGCCCCTCGCAAAGGGGGCTAGGCAATCAGCCCCAGCATTTT.

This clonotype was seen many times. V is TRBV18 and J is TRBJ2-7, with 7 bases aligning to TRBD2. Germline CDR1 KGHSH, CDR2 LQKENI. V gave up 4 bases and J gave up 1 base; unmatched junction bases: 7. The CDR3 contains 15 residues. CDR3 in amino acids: CASSQIRRGSYEQYF. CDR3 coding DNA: TGTGCCAGCTCACAGATTAGGCGGGGGTCCTACGAGCAGTACTTC.

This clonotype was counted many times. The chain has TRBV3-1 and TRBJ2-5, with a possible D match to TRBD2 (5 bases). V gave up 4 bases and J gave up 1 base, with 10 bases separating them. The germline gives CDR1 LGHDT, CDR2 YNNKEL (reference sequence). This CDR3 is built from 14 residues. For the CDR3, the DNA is TGTGCCAGCAGCCTTAGCGTGGCCCAAGAGACCCAGTACTTC. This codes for CASSLSVAQETQYF.

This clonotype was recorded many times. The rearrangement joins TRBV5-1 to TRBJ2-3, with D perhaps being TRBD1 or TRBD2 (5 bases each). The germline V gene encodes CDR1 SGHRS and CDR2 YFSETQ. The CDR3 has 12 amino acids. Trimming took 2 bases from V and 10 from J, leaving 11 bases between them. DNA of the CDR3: TGCGCCAGCAGCTTTTCCCGGGGCTCGCAGTATTTT. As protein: CASSFSRGSQYF.

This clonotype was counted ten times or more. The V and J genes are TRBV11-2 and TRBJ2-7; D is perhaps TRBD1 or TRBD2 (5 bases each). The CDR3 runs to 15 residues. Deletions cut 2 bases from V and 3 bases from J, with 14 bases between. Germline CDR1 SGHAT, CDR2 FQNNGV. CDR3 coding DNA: TGTGCCAGCAGCTTATCGGCAGGGACCTTCTACGAGCAGTACTTC. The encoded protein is CASSLSAGTFYEQYF.

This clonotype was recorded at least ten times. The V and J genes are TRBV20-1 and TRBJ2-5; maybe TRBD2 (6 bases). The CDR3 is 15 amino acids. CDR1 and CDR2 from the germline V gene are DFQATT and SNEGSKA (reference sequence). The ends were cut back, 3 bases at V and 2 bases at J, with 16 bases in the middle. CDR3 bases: TGCAGTGCTAGGGACCTGATGCGGGGTCAAGAGACCCAGTACTTC. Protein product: CSARDLMRGQETQYF.

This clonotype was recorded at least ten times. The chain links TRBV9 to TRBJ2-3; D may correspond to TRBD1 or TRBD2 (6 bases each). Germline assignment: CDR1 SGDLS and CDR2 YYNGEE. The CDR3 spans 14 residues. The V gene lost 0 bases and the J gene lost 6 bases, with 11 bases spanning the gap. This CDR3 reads CASSVGRGADTQYF. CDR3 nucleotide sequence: TGTGCCAGCAGCGTAGGTAGGGGGGCGGATACGCAGTATTTT.

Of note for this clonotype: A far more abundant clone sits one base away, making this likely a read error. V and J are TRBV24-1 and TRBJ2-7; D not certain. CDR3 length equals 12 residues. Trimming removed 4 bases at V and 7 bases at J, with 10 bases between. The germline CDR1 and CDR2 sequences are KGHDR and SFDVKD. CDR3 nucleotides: TGTGCCACCAGTGACTACAGCGATGAGCAGTACTTC. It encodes CATSDYSDEQYF.

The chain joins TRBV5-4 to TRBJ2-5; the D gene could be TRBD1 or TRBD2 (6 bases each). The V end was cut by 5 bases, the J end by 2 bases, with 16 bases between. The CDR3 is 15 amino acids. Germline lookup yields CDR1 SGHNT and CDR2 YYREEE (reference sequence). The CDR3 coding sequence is TGTGCCAGCAGTTGGGGAGGAGGGGGGCAAGAGACCCAGTACTTC. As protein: CASSWGGGGQETQYF.

CDR3 residues: CAISGRTGGLEEQYF. The CDR3 bases are TGTGCCATCAGTGGTCGGACAGGGGGCTTGGAGGAGCAGTACTTC. The rearrangement joins TRBV10-3 to TRBJ2-7, with 11 bases aligning to TRBD1. This CDR3 spans 15 amino acids. V lost 4 bases, J lost 7 bases, and 9 bases stayed unmatched. Germline V gene data show CDR1 as ENHRY and CDR2 as SYGVKD.

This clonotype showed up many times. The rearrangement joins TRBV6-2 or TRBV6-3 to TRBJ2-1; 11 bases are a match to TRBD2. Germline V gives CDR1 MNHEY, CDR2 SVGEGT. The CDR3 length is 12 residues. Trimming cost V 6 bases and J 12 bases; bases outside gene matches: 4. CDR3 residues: CASRAGTSGQFF. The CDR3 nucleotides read TGTGCCAGCAGGGCAGGGACTAGCGGGCAGTTCTTC.

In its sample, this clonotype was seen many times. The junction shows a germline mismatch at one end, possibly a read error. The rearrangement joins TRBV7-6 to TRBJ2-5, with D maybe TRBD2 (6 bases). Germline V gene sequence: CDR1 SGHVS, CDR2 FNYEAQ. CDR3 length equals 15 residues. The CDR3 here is CASSFLGGDQETQYF. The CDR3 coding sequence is TGTGCTAGCAGCTTTTTGGGGGGAGATCAAGAGACCCAGTACTTC.